This TCR beta chain is from a study of shared T cell receptors in the human thymus. Trimming removed 6 bases from V and 2 bases from J; junction bases left unmatched: 22. The germline V gene has CDR1 MDHEN and CDR2 SYDVKM. This CDR3 region has 23 residues. Generated by immunoSEQ multiplex PCR, the TCRdb table keeps only in-frame clones and is missing some. The sample lists approximately 580,000 clones, 70% to 80% occurring once. Another study also made use of these data, one on human thymus T cells. This second study says: Donation was from healthy Finnish infants who were having corrective surgery that addressed congenital heart defects. Thymic resections from corrective heart surgery supplied the tissue. Blood and thymic repertoires both appeared biased in V and J gene usage. Highly overlapping thymic repertoires in unrelated individuals were reported by related research.

This clonotype was obtained from a boy under two years old with a congenital heart defect. Sequenced material: thymocytes. This sequence joins TRBV28 and TRBJ2-1, with 16 bases matching TRBD2. CDR3 in amino acids: CASRPPQPAGTSGREWPYNEQFF. The CDR3 DNA follows: TGTGCCAGCAGGCCCCCCCAGCCGGCGGGGACTAGCGGGAGGGAGTGGCCCTACAATGAGCAGTTCTTC.